This T cell receptor (beta chain) was sequenced in a study of glioma-infiltrating T cells. Study conclusions and caveats: Tissue and blood shared very few CDR3 sequences. Above-expected tissue-blood divergence occurred in all gliomas, most in low-grade ones.

The CDR3 length is 14 residues. Trimming removed 5 bases at V and 6 bases at J, with 17 bases between. Germline V lookup: CDR1 MDHEN, CDR2 SYDVKM. TCR alpha and beta CDR3 regions were amplified from RNA using iRepertoire nested multiplex PCR. For one-step reverse transcription and amplification, about 90-450 ng of tissue mRNA or PBMC total RNA was used. A single record per CDR3 protein comes from TCRdb applying MiXCR to the multiplex PCR reads. The sample consists of fewer than 200,000 distinct CDR3 sequences, around 40% of them appearing once. This clonotype was recorded at least ten times. Its target is not known.

The chain is built from TRBV28 and TRBJ2-7, with a tentative D call TRBD2 (5 bases). The sample was glioma tissue, nonneoplastic brain tissue, or PBMCs (not recorded which). This sequence originates from a human donor with low-grade glioma or glioblastoma, undergoing nonglioma brain surgery, or in good health (not recorded which). Here the CDR3 reads CASSAGSNLIEQYF. CDR3 sequence (DNA): TGTGCCAGCAGTGCGGGCTCGAACCTGATCGAGCAGTACTTC.